Presented here are 16 T cell receptor beta chains from one specimen sequenced in a study of blood T cell repertoires in COVID-19. TCRdb's table, derived via immunoSEQ multiplex PCR, lists solely in-frame clones and lacks some. The data hold around 300,000 clones, with around nine tenths observed a single time. Sequencing was done on a sample of PBMCs or T cells enriched from blood (not recorded which). All receptors come from a woman in her forties who had recovered from COVID-19.

The chain couples TRBV30 to TRBJ2-5; D remains unclear. The CDR3 covers 15 residues. V dropped 3 bases and J dropped 0 bases, with 14 bases sitting between them. The germline gives CDR1 GTSNPN, CDR2 SVGIG (reference sequence). CDR3 residues: CAWSPLNGHQETQYF. DNA for the CDR3: TGTGCCTGGAGCCCCTTGAACGGTCACCAAGAGACCCAGTACTTC. The entire variable domain, with the rest obtained from reference TRBV30 and TRBJ2-5, is as follows: SQTIHQWPATLVQPVGSPLSLECTVEGTSNPNLYWYRQAAGRGLQLLFYSVGIGQISSEVPQNLSASRPQDRQFILSSKKLLLSDSGFYLCAWSPLNGHQETQYFGPGTRLLVL.

The chain employs TRBV7-9 and TRBJ1-1, with unresolved D. The CDR3 length is 14 residues. CDR1 is SEHNR and CDR2 is FQNEAQ in the germline V gene (reference sequence). V was trimmed by 3 bases and J by 3 bases, leaving 11 bases between them. CDR3 amino acids: CASSFIGPDTEAFF. As DNA, the CDR3 is TGTGCCAGCAGCTTCATCGGTCCTGACACTGAAGCTTTCTTT.

The chain couples TRBV5-1 to TRBJ2-1; perhaps TRBD1 as D (6 bases). V was pared by 4 bases and J by 7 bases, with 18 bases between. CDR3 length: 15 residues. CDR1 and CDR2 (germline): SGHRS, YFSETQ. CDR3 protein: CASSLRTGKGNEQFF. The DNA for the CDR3 is TGCGCCAGCAGCCTTAGAACAGGGAAGGGAAATGAGCAGTTCTTC.

V usage is TRBV3-1 (or the pseudogene TRBV3-2) and J usage is TRBJ1-2; a weak D match, TRBD1 (5 bases). The V gene's germline CDR1 is LGHDT and CDR2 YNNKEL (reference sequence). The ends were cut back, 3 bases at V and 7 bases at J, with 21 bases in the middle. The CDR3 is 16 amino acids. CDR3 residues: CASSQRDRIYSGGYTF. DNA of the CDR3: TGTGCCAGCAGCCAGCGGGACCGTATTTATTCAGGTGGCTACACCTTC.

The rearrangement uses TRBV10-2 and TRBJ1-2, with 7 bases aligning to TRBD1. Trimming at V came to 7 bases and at J to 3 bases, leaving 17 bases not matched to a gene. The CDR3 runs 17 residues. Germline V gene data show CDR1 as WSHSY and CDR2 as SAAADI. CDR3 sequence (DNA): TGCGCCAGCAAGAAGACCGGGACAGCGAATAGCTACTATGGCTACACCTTC. Amino acid sequence: CASKKTGTANSYYGYTF.

The chain is built from TRBV9 and TRBJ2-5, with TRBD1 as a possible D gene (7 bases). CDR1 and CDR2 from the germline V gene are SGDLS and YYNGEE. Trimming removed 0 bases at V and 4 bases at J, with 16 bases between. CDR3 length: 16 amino acids. The CDR3 DNA is TGTGCCAGCAGCGTAGCAGGGGGGCGAGGTCCAGAGACCCAGTACTTC. This translates into CASSVAGGRGPETQYF.

The chain links TRBV19 to TRBJ1-5; D is undetermined. Deletions cut 2 bases from V and 1 base from J, with 6 bases between. Germline V gene sequence: CDR1 LNHDA, CDR2 SQIVND (reference sequence). This CDR3 has 14 residues. The CDR3 nucleotides are TGTGCCAGTAGTATATACTCGAGCAATCAGCCCCAGCATTTT. Translating gives CASSIYSSNQPQHF.

The V call is TRBV11-2, the J call TRBJ1-5; 7 bases line up with TRBD1. V shed 3 bases and J 8 bases; nucleotides not matched to a gene: 10. The length of the CDR3 is 15 residues. Germline V gene sequence: CDR1 SGHAT, CDR2 FQNNGV. CDR3 in DNA: TGTGCCAGCAGCTTTAACAGGGGCTTAGGGGAGCCCCAGCATTTT. Translated, it gives CASSFNRGLGEPQHF.

This chain joins TRBV4-2 and TRBJ2-3; TRBD1 matches at 8 bases. The trim removed 6 bases at V and 3 bases at J, leaving 5 bases unmatched. CDR3 length: 14 residues. CDR1 is LGHNA and CDR2 is YNFKEQ in the germline V gene. The CDR3 protein is CASRTRGRTDTQYF. The CDR3, as DNA: TGTGCCAGCAGAACCAGGGGGCGGACAGATACGCAGTATTTT.

This chain uses TRBV10-3 with TRBJ1-1; D is perhaps TRBD1 (6 bases). Germline assignment: CDR1 ENHRY and CDR2 SYGVKD. Trimming took off 6 bases at V and 1 base at J, with 9 bases between the two ends. This CDR3 spans 13 amino acids. The CDR3 DNA sequence: TGTGCCATCAGAGGACAGCAGAACACTGAAGCTTTCTTT. Amino acids: CAIRGQQNTEAFF.

The CDR3 region is CASSVEGQGAREQYF. CDR3 DNA sequence: TGTGCCAGCAGCGTAGAGGGACAGGGGGCACGGGAGCAGTACTTC. The chain links TRBV9 to TRBJ2-7; 12 nucleotides line up with TRBD1. Germline-derived CDR1 and CDR2 are SGDLS and YYNGEE. The CDR3 is 15 residues long. The V segment lost 0 bases and the J segment 7 bases; nucleotides outside the gene matches: 5.

This clone was seen just once. The rearrangement links TRBV5-8 to TRBJ2-1, with a possible D match to TRBD2 (5 bases). The CDR3 has 17 amino acids. Trimming removed 1 base at V and 1 base at J, with 15 bases between. Germline CDR1 SGHTS, CDR2 YDEGEE. The CDR3 sequence is CASSLRGSYRSYNEQFF. The CDR3 DNA is TGTGCCAGCAGCTTGCGGGGTAGCTATAGGTCCTACAATGAGCAGTTCTTC.

This rearrangement joins TRBV19 to TRBJ1-2; 10 nucleotides match TRBD1. This CDR3 contains 15 residues. V was clipped by 5 bases and J by 5 bases; unmatched bases: 8. The germline V gene has CDR1 LNHDA and CDR2 SQIVND (reference sequence). The CDR3 coding sequence is TGTGCCAGTAGTGGTTCGACAGGGGGCGAGTATGGCTACACCTTC. Translating gives CASSGSTGGEYGYTF. The whole variable domain, filled in from reference TRBV19 and TRBJ1-2, reads DGGITQSPKYLFRKEGQNVTLSCEQNLNHDAMYWYRQDPGQGLRLIYYSQIVNDFQKGDIAEGYSVSREKKESFPLTVTSAQKNPTAFYLCASSGSTGGEYGYTFGSGTRLTVV.

This clone was recorded only once. The same CDR3 also results from other DNA sequences found in this sample. The chain has TRBV6-6 and TRBJ1-1; D is ambiguous. The CDR3 length is 14 residues. CDR1 is MNHNY and CDR2 is SVGAGI in the germline V gene (reference sequence). V lost 0 bases to trimming and J lost 0 bases, with 5 bases between them. The CDR3 nucleotides read TGTGCCAGCAGTTACTCTCAGGTGAACACTGAAGCTTTCTTT. Its translation: CASSYSQVNTEAFF.

The rearrangement uses TRBV29-1 and TRBJ2-7; tentative D call: TRBD1 (5 bases). The CDR3 has 11 residues. The V gene lost 6 bases and the J gene lost 3 bases, with 9 bases spanning the gap. Germline V gives CDR1 SQVTM, CDR2 ANQGSEA. CDR3 loop: CSVATGYEQYF. The CDR3 DNA sequence: TGCAGCGTAGCAACAGGCTACGAGCAGTACTTC.

This chain connects TRBV2 to TRBJ2-3; TRBD2 might be the D (7 bases). Germline CDR1 SNHLY, CDR2 FYNNEI. Trimming removed 8 bases at V and 1 base at J, with 19 bases between. There are 16 residues in the CDR3. In DNA form, the CDR3 reads TGTGCCAGCCTATTGGCGAACGGGGGGCGCACAGATACGCAGTATTTT. Residues: CASLLANGGRTDTQYF.